These T cell receptor beta chains were read from a single sample in a study of blood T cells in healthy people across ages. One entry per CDR3 protein results from TCRdb running MiXCR on the 5' RACE reads. The table lists 1 million or so distinct CDR3 sequences, under 30% of them singletons. These same records also appear under a second study, on T cells of mothers and their children.

Sequenced sample: blood. These receptors came from a girl aged 2-10 years in good health. Both conserved end residues are part of each CDR3. Fields, in order: D gene, clone size, J gene, V gene, CDR3 DNA, CDR3 protein. The D gene is left open where the match is weak. Rows give clone size only sometimes, using once, few, many, or a class for an expanded clone.

D: -
size: -
J: TRBJ2-3
V: TRBV2
DNA: TGTGCCAGCAGTACGGGAGGACAGGGAACCACAGATACGCAGTATTTT
CDR3: CASSTGGQGTTDTQYF

D: -
size: few
J: TRBJ2-1
V: TRBV24-1
DNA: TGTGCCACCAGTGACCCCCGTGGAGGTTCTCATGAGCAGTTCTTC
CDR3: CATSDPRGGSHEQFF

D: -
size: few
J: TRBJ2-1
V: TRBV24-1
DNA: TGTGCCACCGAGGGGGTGGGCGACTACAATGAGCAGTTCTTC
CDR3: CATEGVGDYNEQFF

D: TRBD2
size: -
J: TRBJ2-1
V: TRBV7-2
DNA: TGTGCCAGCAGCTTTGTGACTAGCGGGGAGAATGAGCAGTTCTTC
CDR3: CASSFVTSGENEQFF

D: TRBD1
size: -
J: TRBJ1-5
V: TRBV3-1
DNA: TGTGCCAGCAGCCAAGGGACAGGGAATTATCAGCCCCAGCATTTT
CDR3: CASSQGTGNYQPQHF

D: TRBD2
size: few
J: TRBJ2-7
V: TRBV4-1
DNA: TGCGCCAGCAGCCCGGGACTAGTAAGCGACGAGCAGTACTTC
CDR3: CASSPGLVSDEQYF

D: -
size: -
J: TRBJ2-4
V: TRBV7-9
DNA: TGTGCCAGCAGCATAGACGGGGAAAACATTCAGTACTTC
CDR3: CASSIDGENIQYF

D: TRBD1
size: few
J: TRBJ2-1
V: TRBV7-2
DNA: TGTGCCAGCAGCTTAGTGGGGGGTGGGACAGGGGTAAATAATGAGCAGTTCTTC
CDR3: CASSLVGGGTGVNNEQFF

D: -
size: -
J: TRBJ1-1
V: TRBV20-1
DNA: TGCAGTGCTAGAGATGACAGGTTCACTGAAGCTTTCTTT
CDR3: CSARDDRFTEAFF

D: -
size: -
J: TRBJ2-3
V: TRBV12-3/TRBV12-4
DNA: TGTGCCAGCAGTTCAGCGGGCACAGATACGCAGTATTTT
CDR3: CASSSAGTDTQYF

D: -
size: -
J: TRBJ2-5
V: TRBV11-2
DNA: TGTGCCAGCAGCGGGCTCCGGGACCAAACTAGTGGGACCCAGTACTTC
CDR3: CASSGLRDQTSGTQYF

D: -
size: -
J: TRBJ2-7
V: TRBV4-3
DNA: TGCGCCAGCAGCCAAGCGAGCAACTACGAGCAGTACTTC
CDR3: CASSQASNYEQYF

D: TRBD2
size: -
J: TRBJ2-7
V: TRBV6-6
DNA: TGTGCCAGCAGTTACTCGTTTGCGGGAGGGAACGAGCAGTACTTC
CDR3: CASSYSFAGGNEQYF

D: -
size: -
J: TRBJ2-4
V: TRBV29-1
DNA: TGCAGCGCCATGGACAGCCCGAAAAACATTCAGTACTTC
CDR3: CSAMDSPKNIQYF

D: TRBD1
size: -
J: TRBJ1-1
V: TRBV7-6
DNA: TGTGCCAGCAGCTTAGCGACAGGGATCACTGAAGCTTTCTTT
CDR3: CASSLATGITEAFF

D: -
size: -
J: TRBJ1-2
V: TRBV6-5
DNA: TGTGCCAGCAAGGCCAGCCTTACAAACTATGGCTACACCTTC
CDR3: CASKASLTNYGYTF

D: -
size: few
J: TRBJ2-7
V: TRBV29-1
DNA: TGCAGCGTTGTTCCTAGCGACAGCTCCTACGAGCAGTACTTC
CDR3: CSVVPSDSSYEQYF

D: -
size: few
J: TRBJ2-5
V: TRBV6-2/TRBV6-3
DNA: TGTGCCAGCAGTTTGGACGAAAAAGAGACCCAGTACTTC
CDR3: CASSLDEKETQYF